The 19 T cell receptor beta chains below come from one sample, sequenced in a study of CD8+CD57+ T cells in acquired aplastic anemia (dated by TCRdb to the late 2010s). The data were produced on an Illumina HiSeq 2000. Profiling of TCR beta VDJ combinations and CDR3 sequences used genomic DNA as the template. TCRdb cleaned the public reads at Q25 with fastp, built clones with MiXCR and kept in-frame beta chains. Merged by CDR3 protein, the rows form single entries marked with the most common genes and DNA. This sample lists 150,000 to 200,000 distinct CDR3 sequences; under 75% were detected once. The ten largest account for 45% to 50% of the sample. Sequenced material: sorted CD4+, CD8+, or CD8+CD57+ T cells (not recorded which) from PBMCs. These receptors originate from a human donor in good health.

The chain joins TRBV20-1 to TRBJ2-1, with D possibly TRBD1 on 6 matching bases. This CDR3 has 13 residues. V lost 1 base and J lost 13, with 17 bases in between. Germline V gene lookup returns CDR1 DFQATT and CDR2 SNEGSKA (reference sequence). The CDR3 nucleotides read TGCAGTGCTAGAGGGCCTCAGGGGCAGGGTCAGTTCTTC. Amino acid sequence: CSARGPQGQGQFF.

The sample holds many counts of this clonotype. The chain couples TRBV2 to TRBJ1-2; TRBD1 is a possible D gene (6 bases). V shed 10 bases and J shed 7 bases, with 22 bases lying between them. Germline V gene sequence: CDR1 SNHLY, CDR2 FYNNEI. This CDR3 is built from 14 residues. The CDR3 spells CAKHWNAGEFGYTF. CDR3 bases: TGTGCCAAGCACTGGAACGCAGGGGAATTTGGCTACACCTTC.

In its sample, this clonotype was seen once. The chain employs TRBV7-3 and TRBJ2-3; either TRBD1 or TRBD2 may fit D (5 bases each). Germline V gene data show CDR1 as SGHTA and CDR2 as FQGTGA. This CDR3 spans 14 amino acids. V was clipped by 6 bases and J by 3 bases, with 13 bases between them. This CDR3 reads CASSPGDVTDTQYF. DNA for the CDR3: TGTGCCAGCAGTCCCGGGGACGTTACAGATACGCAGTATTTT.

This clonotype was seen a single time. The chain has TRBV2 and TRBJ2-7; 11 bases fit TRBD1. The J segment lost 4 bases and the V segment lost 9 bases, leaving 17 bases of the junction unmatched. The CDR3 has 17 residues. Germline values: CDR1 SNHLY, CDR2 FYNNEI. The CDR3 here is CARRGQGEWGLPYEQYF. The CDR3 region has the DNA TGTGCCAGAAGGGGACAGGGGGAGTGGGGACTTCCATACGAGCAGTACTTC.

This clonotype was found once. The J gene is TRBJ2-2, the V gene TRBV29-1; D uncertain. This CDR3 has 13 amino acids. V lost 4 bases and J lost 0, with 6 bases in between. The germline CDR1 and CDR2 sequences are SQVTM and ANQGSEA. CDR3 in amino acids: CSVARSNTGELFF. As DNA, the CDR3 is TGCAGCGTTGCCAGGTCGAACACCGGGGAGCTGTTTTTT.

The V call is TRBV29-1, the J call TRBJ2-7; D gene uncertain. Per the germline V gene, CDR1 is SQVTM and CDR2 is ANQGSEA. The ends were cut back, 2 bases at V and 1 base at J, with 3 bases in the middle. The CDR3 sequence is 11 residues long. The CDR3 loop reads CSVELSYEQYF. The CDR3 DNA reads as TGCAGCGTTGAATTATCCTACGAGCAGTACTTC.

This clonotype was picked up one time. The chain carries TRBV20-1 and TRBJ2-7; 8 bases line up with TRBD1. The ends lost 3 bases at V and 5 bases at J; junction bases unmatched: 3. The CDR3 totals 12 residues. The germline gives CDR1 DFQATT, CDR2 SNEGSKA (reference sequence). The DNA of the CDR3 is TGCAGTGCTAGGGACAGGGCAAACGAGCAGTACTTC. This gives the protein CSARDRANEQYF.

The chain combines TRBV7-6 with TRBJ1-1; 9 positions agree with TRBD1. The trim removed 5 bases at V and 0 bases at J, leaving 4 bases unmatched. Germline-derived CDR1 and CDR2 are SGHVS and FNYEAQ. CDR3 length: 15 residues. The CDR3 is CASSTTGGMNTEAFF. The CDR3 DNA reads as TGTGCCAGCAGCACTACAGGGGGCATGAACACTGAAGCTTTCTTT.

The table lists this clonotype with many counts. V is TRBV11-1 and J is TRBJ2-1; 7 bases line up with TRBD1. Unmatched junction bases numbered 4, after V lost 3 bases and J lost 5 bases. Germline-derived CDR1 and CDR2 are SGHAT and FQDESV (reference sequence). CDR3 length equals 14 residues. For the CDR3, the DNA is TGTGCCAGCAGCTTCCGGGACAGCGACAATGAGCAGTTCTTC. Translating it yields CASSFRDSDNEQFF. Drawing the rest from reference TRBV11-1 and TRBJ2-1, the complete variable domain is EAEVAQSPRYKITEKSQAVAFWCDPISGHATLYWYRQILGQGPELLVQFQDESVVDDSQLPKDRFSAERLKGVDSTLKIQPAELGDSAMYLCASSFRDSDNEQFFGPGTRLTVL.

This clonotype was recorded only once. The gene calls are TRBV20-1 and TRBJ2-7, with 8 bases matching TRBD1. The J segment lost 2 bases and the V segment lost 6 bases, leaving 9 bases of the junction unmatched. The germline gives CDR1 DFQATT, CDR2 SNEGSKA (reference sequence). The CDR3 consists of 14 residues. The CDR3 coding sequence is TGCAGTGCCTGGCCGGACAGGGCCCCCTACGAGCAGTACTTC. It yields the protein CSAWPDRAPYEQYF.

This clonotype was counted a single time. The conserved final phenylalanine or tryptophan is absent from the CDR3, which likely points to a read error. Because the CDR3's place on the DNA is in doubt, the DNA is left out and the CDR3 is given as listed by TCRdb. The CDR3 spells CASGGGTS. V and J are TRBV7-9 and TRBJ2-4; the table calls TRBD2, which could not be checked here. Looked up from germline, CDR1 is SEHNR and CDR2 is FQNEAQ (reference sequence). The CDR3 has 8 amino acids, counting both end residues.

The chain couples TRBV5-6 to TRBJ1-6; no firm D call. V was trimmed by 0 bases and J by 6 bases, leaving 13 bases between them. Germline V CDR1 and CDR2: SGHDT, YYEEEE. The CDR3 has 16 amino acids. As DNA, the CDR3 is TGTGCCAGCAGCTTGGACCCCGGGTACCCTAATTCACCCCTCCACTTT. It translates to CASSLDPGYPNSPLHF. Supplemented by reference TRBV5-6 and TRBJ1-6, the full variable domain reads DAGVTQSPTHLIKTRGQQVTLRCSPKSGHDTVSWYQQALGQGPQFIFQYYEEEERQRGNFPDRFSGHQFPNYSSELNVNALLLGDSALYLCASSLDPGYPNSPLHFGNGTRLTVT.

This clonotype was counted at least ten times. CDR3 sequence (DNA): TGTGCCAGCAGCCCCCGTGAGGGAGCCCGGAATGGCTACACCTTC. As protein: CASSPREGARNGYTF. The J gene is TRBJ1-2, the V gene TRBV7-2, with D hard to call. Germline V gene data show CDR1 as SGHTA and CDR2 as FQGNSA. The CDR3 spans 15 residues. V lost 5 bases and J 6 bases, leaving 19 bases between the germline ends.

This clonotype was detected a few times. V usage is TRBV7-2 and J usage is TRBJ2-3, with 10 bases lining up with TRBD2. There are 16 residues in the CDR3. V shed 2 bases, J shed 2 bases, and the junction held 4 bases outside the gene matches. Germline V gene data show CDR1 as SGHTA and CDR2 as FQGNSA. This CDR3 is CASSLLGTSATDTQYF. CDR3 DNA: TGTGCCAGCAGCTTATTGGGGACTAGCGCCACAGATACGCAGTATTTT. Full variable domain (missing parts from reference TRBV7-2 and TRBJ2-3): GAGVSQSPSNKVTEKGKDVELRCDPISGHTALYWYRQSLGQGLEFLIYFQGNSAPDKSGLPSDRFSAERTGGSVSTLTIQRTQQEDSAVYLCASSLLGTSATDTQYFGPGTRLTVL.

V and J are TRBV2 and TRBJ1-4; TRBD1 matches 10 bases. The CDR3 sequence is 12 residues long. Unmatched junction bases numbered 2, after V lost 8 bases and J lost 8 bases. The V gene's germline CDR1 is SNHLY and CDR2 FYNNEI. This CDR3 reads CASGGQGEKLFF. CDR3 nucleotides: TGTGCCAGCGGGGGACAGGGGGAAAAACTGTTTTTT.

The CDR3 reads CASSWTGSDTQYF. For the CDR3, the DNA is TGTGCCAGCAGTTGGACAGGATCAGATACGCAGTATTTT. V is TRBV12-3 or TRBV12-4 and J is TRBJ2-3, with 7 bases identical to TRBD1. Trimming removed 4 bases from V and 4 bases from J; junction bases left unmatched: 2. The CDR3 extends over 13 amino acids.

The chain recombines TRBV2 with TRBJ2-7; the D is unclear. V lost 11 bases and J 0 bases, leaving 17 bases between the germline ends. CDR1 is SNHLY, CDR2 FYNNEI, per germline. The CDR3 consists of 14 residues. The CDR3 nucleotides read TGTGCCTTCACTGTTCTATGGGGCTCCTACGAGCAGTACTTC. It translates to CAFTVLWGSYEQYF.

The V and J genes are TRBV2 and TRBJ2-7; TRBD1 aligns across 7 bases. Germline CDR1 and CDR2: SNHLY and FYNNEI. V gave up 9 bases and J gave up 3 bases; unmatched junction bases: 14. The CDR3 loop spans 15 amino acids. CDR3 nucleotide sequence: TGTGCCAGTACTCCCGGACAGGTTATGGGCTACGAGCAGTACTTC. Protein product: CASTPGQVMGYEQYF.

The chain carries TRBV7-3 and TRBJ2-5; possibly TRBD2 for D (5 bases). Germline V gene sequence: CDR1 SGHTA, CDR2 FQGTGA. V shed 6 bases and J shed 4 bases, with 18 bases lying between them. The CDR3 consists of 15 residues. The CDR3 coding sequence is TGTGCCAGCAGTTTACGGGGTTTCGGAGGAGAGACCCAGTACTTC. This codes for CASSLRGFGGETQYF.